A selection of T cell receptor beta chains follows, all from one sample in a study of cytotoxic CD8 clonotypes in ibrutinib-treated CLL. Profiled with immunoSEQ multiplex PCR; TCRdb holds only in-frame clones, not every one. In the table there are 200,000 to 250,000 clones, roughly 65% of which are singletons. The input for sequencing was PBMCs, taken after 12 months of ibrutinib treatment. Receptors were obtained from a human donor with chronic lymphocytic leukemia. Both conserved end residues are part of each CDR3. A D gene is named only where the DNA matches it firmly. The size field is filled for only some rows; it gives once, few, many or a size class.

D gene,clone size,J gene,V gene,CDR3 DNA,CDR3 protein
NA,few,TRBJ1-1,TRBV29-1,TGCAGCGTTACACGTAACACTGAAGCTTTCTTT,CSVTRNTEAFF
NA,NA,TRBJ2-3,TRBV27,TGTGCCAGCAGTTTGTCGGGGAGCGGGTGGGATACGCAGTATTTT,CASSLSGSGWDTQYF
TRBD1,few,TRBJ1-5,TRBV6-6,TGTGCCAGCATCATGGGGGACAGGGGGTTTCATCAGCCCCAGCATTTT,CASIMGDRGFHQPQHF
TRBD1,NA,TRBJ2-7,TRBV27,TGTGCCAGCAGACAACCTGGGACAGGGCACGAGCAGTACTTC,CASRQPGTGHEQYF
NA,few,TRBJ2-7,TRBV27,TGTGCCAGCAGTTTAGAGGCTAGCCTACACGAGCAGTACTTC,CASSLEASLHEQYF
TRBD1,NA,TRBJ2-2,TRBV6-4,TGTGCCAGTGGGACAGGGGAAGGACGGACCGGGGAGCTGTTTTTT,CASGTGEGRTGELFF
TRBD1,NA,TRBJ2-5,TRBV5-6,TGTGCCAGCAGCTTACCAGGGGGCATGGAGACCCAGTACTTC,CASSLPGGMETQYF
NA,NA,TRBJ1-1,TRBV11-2,TGTGCCAGCAGCTTAGACCGGAACACTGAAGCTTTCTTT,CASSLDRNTEAFF
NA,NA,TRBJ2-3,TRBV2,TGTGCCAGCAGTGAAGAGGTCACAGATACGCAGTATTTT,CASSEEVTDTQYF
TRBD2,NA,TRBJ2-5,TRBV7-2,TGTGCCAGCAGCTTAAGTCGCGGGAGGGAAGAGACCCAGTACTTC,CASSLSRGREETQYF
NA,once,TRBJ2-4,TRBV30,TGTGCCTGGAGTGTAGCAGGGGTGGGAAACATTCAGTACTTC,CAWSVAGVGNIQYF
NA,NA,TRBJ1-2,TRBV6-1,TGTGCCAGCGATAAACAGGGTTTGGTAGGCTACACCTTC,CASDKQGLVGYTF
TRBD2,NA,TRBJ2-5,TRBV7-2,TGTGCCAGCAGCTCACGACTAGCGGGGGGGCCGTATAGAGAGACCCAGTACTTC,CASSSRLAGGPYRETQYF
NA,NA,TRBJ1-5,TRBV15,TGTGCCACCAGCAGAGAACTCCAGCCCCAGCATTTT,CATSRELQPQHF
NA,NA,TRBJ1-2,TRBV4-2,TGTGCCAGCAGCCAAGATTGGACACTAGCTAACTATGGCTACACCTTC,CASSQDWTLANYGYTF
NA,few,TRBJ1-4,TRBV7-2,TGTGCCAGCAGCCGGACTCAGGGAACTAATGAAAAACTGTTTTTT,CASSRTQGTNEKLFF
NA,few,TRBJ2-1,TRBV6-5,TGTGCCAGCAGCTCAGCGGGTGCCTCCTACAATGAGCAGTTCTTC,CASSSAGASYNEQFF
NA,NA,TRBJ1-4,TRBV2,TGTGCCAGCAGCACTGAGGCAGGGATCAATGAAAAACTGTTTTTT,CASSTEAGINEKLFF
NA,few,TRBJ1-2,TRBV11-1,TGTGCCAGCAGCTTAGCCCGGGGGGGCGGCTACACCTTC,CASSLARGGGYTF
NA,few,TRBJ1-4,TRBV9,TGTGCCAGCAGCCAAGGGACCACTAATGAAAAACTGTTTTTT,CASSQGTTNEKLFF
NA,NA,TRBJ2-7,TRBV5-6,TGTGCCAGCAGCTCGCTGACAGGTACCTACGAGCAGTACTTC,CASSSLTGTYEQYF
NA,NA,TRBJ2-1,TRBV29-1,TGCAGCGTTGAACTGTTAATTGGAGTAATGCAGTTCTTC,CSVELLIGVMQFF
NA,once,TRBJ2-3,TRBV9,TGTGCCAGCAGCGTAGTGGGGACGTACACAGATACGCAGTATTTT,CASSVVGTYTDTQYF
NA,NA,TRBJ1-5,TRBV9,TGTGCCAGCAGCCCCAGCCCCCAACGGCCCCAGCATTTT,CASSPSPQRPQHF